A single sample gave rise to the 31 T cell receptor beta chains below, sequenced in a study of T cell responses to AZD1222 COVID-19 vaccine. TCRdb's table, derived via immunoSEQ multiplex PCR, lists solely in-frame clones and lacks some. The table records 98,000 or so clones, 88% of them present only once. The starting material was peripheral blood, obtained on day 0 of AZD1222 vaccination. Receptors were obtained from an adult in good health.

The V gene is TRBV6-5, the J gene TRBJ2-5; D remains unclear. The CDR3 covers 13 residues. The germline V and J ends were trimmed by 4 bases and 3 bases, with 9 bases remaining between them. Germline assignment: CDR1 MNHEY and CDR2 SVGAGI. The CDR3 is CASSSQKKETQYF. DNA for the CDR3: TGTGCCAGCAGTTCACAGAAAAAAGAGACCCAGTACTTC.

The chain's CDR3 is CASSYSWLYNEQFF. The CDR3 DNA is TGTGCCAGCAGTTACTCGTGGTTATACAATGAGCAGTTCTTC. The chain joins TRBV6-2 or TRBV6-3 to TRBJ2-1; no reliable D call. CDR1 MNHEY and CDR2 SVGEGT come from the germline V gene. The CDR3 consists of 14 residues. The germline V and J ends were trimmed by 0 bases and 4 bases, with 7 bases remaining between them.

The chain couples TRBV27 to TRBJ2-3; D unclear. Trimming took off 2 bases at V and 1 base at J, with 4 bases between the two ends. The CDR3 runs to 13 residues. CDR1 and CDR2 from the germline V gene are MNHEY and SMNVEV (reference sequence). This chain's CDR3 is CASSLIGTDTQYF. Here the CDR3 DNA reads TGTGCCAGCAGTTTAATCGGCACAGATACGCAGTATTTT.

This clone was counted a few times. Other DNA sequences in the same sample also yield this CDR3. The chain links TRBV11-2 to TRBJ1-2; D perhaps matches TRBD1 (5 bases). Trimming shortened V by 5 bases and J by 4 bases, and 11 bases separated the two germline ends. The CDR3 has 13 amino acids. Germline CDR1 and CDR2: SGHAT and FQNNGV. DNA of the CDR3: TGTGCCAGCAGCCTACAGGTCTCCTATGGCTACACCTTC. As protein: CASSLQVSYGYTF.

The chain couples TRBV12-3 or TRBV12-4 to TRBJ1-6; no definite D call. V lost 7 bases and J 10 bases, leaving 8 bases between the germline ends. This CDR3 has 11 residues. The CDR3 DNA reads as TGTGCCAGCAACCCCATCTCACCCCTCCACTTT. Translating gives CASNPISPLHF.

CDR3 bases: TGTGCCAGCTCACCACAGTACGGGGGAACCAACACTGAAGCTTTCTTT. Translated, it gives CASSPQYGGTNTEAFF. The gene calls are TRBV18 and TRBJ1-1, with D possibly matching TRBD1 (5 bases). Deletions cut 1 base from V and 2 bases from J, with 14 bases between. The germline V gene encodes CDR1 KGHSH and CDR2 LQKENI. The CDR3 has 16 residues.

The rearrangement links TRBV7-2 to TRBJ2-2, with 11 bases matching TRBD1. Trimming at V came to 5 bases and at J to 5 bases, leaving 7 bases not matched to a gene. Germline V gene sequence: CDR1 SGHTA, CDR2 FQGNSA. CDR3 length equals 16 residues. Here the CDR3 DNA reads TGTGCCAGCAGCACCCGGGACAGGGGGGGGACCGGGGAGCTGTTTTTT. Translation: CASSTRDRGGTGELFF. The full variable domain, its missing parts supplied by reference TRBV7-2 and TRBJ2-2, is GAGVSQSPSNKVTEKGKDVELRCDPISGHTALYWYRQSLGQGLEFLIYFQGNSAPDKSGLPSDRFSAERTGGSVSTLTIQRTQQEDSAVYLCASSTRDRGGTGELFFGEGSRLTVL.

The gene calls are TRBV9 and TRBJ2-1; 14 positions agree with TRBD2. Germline CDR1 is SGDLS and CDR2 is YYNGEE. The CDR3 has 15 residues. The ends lost 4 bases at V and 10 bases at J; junction bases unmatched: 7. The CDR3 spells CASSPGTSGGWEQFF. The DNA for the CDR3 is TGTGCCAGCAGCCCAGGGACTAGCGGGGGTTGGGAGCAGTTCTTC.

The chain has TRBV24-1 and TRBJ2-7; 9 bases line up with TRBD1. With 7 bases clipped from V and 2 bases from J, the junction kept 11 bases outside the gene matches. Germline V gene lookup returns CDR1 KGHDR and CDR2 SFDVKD. CDR3 length equals 16 residues. CDR3 nucleotide sequence: TGTGCCACCAGCGACTCCCCGGGACAGGGTACCTACGAGCAGTACTTC. Translation: CATSDSPGQGTYEQYF.

This chain links TRBV14 with TRBJ2-1; possible D gene TRBD2, 5 bases. Germline loops: CDR1 SGHDN, CDR2 FVKESK. V lost 4 bases and J lost 6, with 13 bases in between. This CDR3 has 14 amino acids. Written as DNA, the CDR3 is TGTGCCAGCAGCCCTCAATTGGGAGTCAATGAGCAGTTCTTC. Translated, it gives CASSPQLGVNEQFF.

The chain joins TRBV12-3 or TRBV12-4 to TRBJ1-2, with D possibly TRBD1 on 5 matching bases. V lost 3 bases and J lost 5, with 10 bases in between. The CDR3 consists of 13 residues. CDR3 sequence reads: CASSFSRAYGYTF. In nucleotides, the CDR3 is TGTGCCAGCAGTTTTTCCAGGGCTTATGGCTACACCTTC.

The rearrangement links TRBV27 to TRBJ2-3, with TRBD2 matching over 8 bases. The germline CDR1 and CDR2 sequences are MNHEY and SMNVEV (reference sequence). V gave up 0 bases and J gave up 0 bases; unmatched junction bases: 14. The CDR3 extends over 20 amino acids. In DNA, the CDR3 is TGTGCCAGCAGTTTATCCTTACTAGCGGCGTCTCACCCTAGCACAGATACGCAGTATTTT. The encoded protein is CASSLSLLAASHPSTDTQYF.

This chain connects TRBV4-2 to TRBJ1-5; D gene ambiguous. Looked up from germline, CDR1 is LGHNA and CDR2 is YNFKEQ. The CDR3 runs to 15 residues. V dropped 0 bases and J dropped 3 bases, with 9 bases sitting between them. CDR3 loop: CASSQDTALNQPQHF. CDR3 in DNA: TGTGCCAGCAGCCAAGATACGGCTCTCAATCAGCCCCAGCATTTT.

The genes are TRBV7-2 and TRBJ1-2; D possibly corresponds to TRBD1 (6 bases). This CDR3 comprises 19 residues. CDR1 SGHTA and CDR2 FQGNSA come from the germline V gene. V lost 2 bases and J lost 2, with 24 bases in between. The CDR3, as DNA: TGTGCCAGCAGCTTATCACTCGGCCGGGGGCGCTCGGGGAACTATGGCTACACCTTC. Translation gives CASSLSLGRGRSGNYGYTF.

The V gene is TRBV9, the J gene TRBJ1-2, with D unclear. This CDR3 comprises 15 residues. Germline CDR1 SGDLS, CDR2 YYNGEE. The V gene lost 0 bases and the J gene lost 4 bases, with 13 bases spanning the gap. CDR3 loop: CASSVAREGTYGYTF. The CDR3 bases are TGTGCCAGCAGCGTAGCTCGGGAGGGTACCTATGGCTACACCTTC.

The chain combines TRBV28 with TRBJ2-3; possible D gene TRBD2, 5 bases. The V and J ends lost 7 bases and 8 bases respectively, with 16 bases between them. Germline loops: CDR1 MDHEN, CDR2 SYDVKM. The CDR3 is 13 amino acids. The CDR3 region is CASTDSRLLTQYF. In nucleotides, the CDR3 is TGTGCCAGCACGGACTCTCGCCTTCTTACGCAGTATTTT. Filled out from reference TRBV28 and TRBJ2-3, the complete variable domain reads DVKVTQSSRYLVKRTGEKVFLECVQDMDHENMFWYRQDPGLGLRLIYFSYDVKMKEKGDIPEGYSVSREKKERFSLILESASTNQTSMYLCASTDSRLLTQYFGPGTRLTVL.

The V call is TRBV5-1, the J call TRBJ2-7; tentative D call: TRBD1 (6 bases). Trimming pared 3 bases from V and 5 bases from J, leaving 15 bases between. Germline-derived CDR1 and CDR2 are SGHRS and YFSETQ. The CDR3 extends over 14 amino acids. The CDR3 here is CASSWTKQGNEQYF. CDR3 coding DNA: TGCGCCAGCAGCTGGACAAAACAGGGCAACGAGCAGTACTTC. The full variable domain, in which reference TRBV5-1 and TRBJ2-7 provide the parts outside the CDR3, is KAGVTQTPRYLIKTRGQQVTLSCSPISGHRSVSWYQQTPGQGLQFLFEYFSETQRNKGNFPGRFSGRQFSNSRSEMNVSTLELGDSALYLCASSWTKQGNEQYFGPGTRLTVT.

The V gene is TRBV5-4, the J gene TRBJ2-4; weak D call: TRBD2 (6 bases). CDR3 length: 14 residues. V was trimmed by 4 bases and J by 6 bases, leaving 14 bases between them. Germline V gene sequence: CDR1 SGHNT, CDR2 YYREEE (reference sequence). The CDR3 is CASSLGGPGNIQYF. CDR3 nucleotide sequence: TGTGCCAGCAGCCTTGGAGGGCCTGGAAACATTCAGTACTTC.

J is TRBJ1-3 and V is TRBV5-6; D unclear. Germline-derived CDR1 and CDR2 are SGHDT and YYEEEE. There are 15 residues in the CDR3. Trimming shortened V by 5 bases and J by 1 base, and 13 bases separated the two germline ends. In DNA form, the CDR3 reads TGTGCCAGCAGTCGGACGGCTGTTTCTGGAAACACCATATATTTT. Its translation is CASSRTAVSGNTIYF.

The chain combines TRBV15 with TRBJ1-1, with a weak D call TRBD1 (6 bases). There are 14 residues in the CDR3. Germline loops: CDR1 LNHNV, CDR2 YYDKDF (reference sequence). V dropped 5 bases and J dropped 8 bases, with 18 bases sitting between them. CDR3 sequence reads: CATSSRLATGEAFF. CDR3 in DNA: TGTGCCACCAGCTCCCGCTTGGCGACAGGAGAAGCTTTCTTT.

This clone was picked up one time. The chain recombines TRBV7-9 with TRBJ1-1, with D possibly matching TRBD1 (5 bases). Germline CDR1 is SEHNR and CDR2 is FQNEAQ (reference sequence). CDR3 size: 14 residues. Trimming left V 1 base short and J 4 bases short, with 10 bases between. CDR3: CASSLGGVSTEAFF. The DNA of the CDR3 is TGTGCCAGCAGCTTAGGGGGGGTAAGCACTGAAGCTTTCTTT.

This chain uses TRBV5-8 with TRBJ1-3; no definite D call. CDR1 is SGHTS, CDR2 YDEGEE, per germline. The CDR3 has 17 amino acids. Trimming removed 2 bases at V and 1 base at J, with 16 bases between. The CDR3 nucleotides are TGTGCCAGCAGCTTACGGCCGACACACCCTTCTGGAAACACCATATATTTT. Protein product: CASSLRPTHPSGNTIYF.

This sequence joins TRBV6-4 and TRBJ2-1; the match to TRBD2 covers 9 bases. Germline V gives CDR1 MRHNA, CDR2 SNTAGT. This CDR3 spans 16 amino acids. With V trimmed by 2 bases and J by 4 bases, 6 bases remained unmatched. The DNA for the CDR3 is TGTGCCAGCAGTGACCGTCCAGCGGGGGGATACAATGAGCAGTTCTTC. It yields the protein CASSDRPAGGYNEQFF.

In this sample, this clone turned up a few times. V and J are TRBV11-2 and TRBJ1-6; D not resolved. The CDR3 is 17 amino acids. Trimming took off 5 bases at V and 8 bases at J, with 22 bases between the two ends. The germline V gene has CDR1 SGHAT and CDR2 FQNNGV. Here the CDR3 DNA reads TGTGCCAGCAGCCGCGCGCGGCAAGGCAGGCTAGATTCACCCCTCCACTTT. This codes for CASSRARQGRLDSPLHF.

V gene TRBV9 combines with J gene TRBJ1-3, with 10 bases that match TRBD1. The CDR3 has 16 amino acids. CDR1 SGDLS and CDR2 YYNGEE come from the germline V gene. J gave up 4 bases and V 3 bases, and 7 bases lay outside the gene matches. The DNA of the CDR3 is TGTGCCAGCAGCGCGGGGACAGGGGCCCCAGGAAACACCATATATTTT. Translation gives CASSAGTGAPGNTIYF.

The chain has TRBV7-2 and TRBJ1-2; 7 bases agree with TRBD1. Germline V CDR1 and CDR2: SGHTA, FQGNSA. The CDR3 spans 14 residues. V lost 1 base to trimming and J lost 7 bases; unmatched junction nucleotides: 6. The DNA of the CDR3 is TGTGCCAGCAGCTTAGACAGGGGCGCAGTTGGCTACACCTTC. Protein: CASSLDRGAVGYTF.

The chain employs TRBV6-2 or TRBV6-3 and TRBJ2-3; 10 positions agree with TRBD2. The CDR3 contains 15 residues. V shed 2 bases and J 4 bases; nucleotides not matched to a gene: 3. The V gene's germline CDR1 is MNHEY and CDR2 SVGEGT. DNA of the CDR3: TGTGCCAGCAGTTACCAGCGGGGGGGGGCAGATACGCAGTATTTT. As protein: CASSYQRGGADTQYF.

This clone was observed a few times. The chain couples TRBV6-5 to TRBJ1-2, with no clear D. V was clipped by 6 bases and J by 6 bases, with 17 bases between them. CDR3 length: 14 residues. Germline assignment: CDR1 MNHEY and CDR2 SVGAGI. The CDR3 DNA reads as TGTGCCAGCAGAAAATACCCCCCCGTCAATGGCTACACCTTC. It is translated as CASRKYPPVNGYTF.

The V call is TRBV7-2, the J call TRBJ1-1; possible D gene TRBD1, 6 bases. Trimming left V 2 bases short and J 1 base short, with 14 bases between. Germline V lookup: CDR1 SGHTA, CDR2 FQGNSA. The CDR3 loop spans 16 amino acids. The CDR3 reads CASSLNYGQPNTEAFF. CDR3 nucleotides: TGTGCCAGCAGCTTAAATTACGGACAGCCGAACACTGAAGCTTTCTTT.

In the case of this clone: An end of the junction differs from the germline gene, which may be a read error. The rearrangement joins TRBV10-1 to TRBJ2-2; D gene ambiguous. Germline V gene data show CDR1 as WNHNN and CDR2 as SYGVQD (reference sequence). The length of the CDR3 is 14 residues. DNA of the CDR3: TGCGCCAGCAGTGAGAAGACCGACACGGGGGAGCTGTTTTTT. This sequence encodes CASSEKTDTGELFF.

The V gene is TRBV2, the J gene TRBJ2-7, with D unclear. Germline assignment: CDR1 SNHLY and CDR2 FYNNEI. The CDR3 runs to 15 residues. V gave up 2 bases and J gave up 3 bases, with 14 bases separating them. CDR3 DNA sequence: TGTGCCAGCAGTGAAACCTCCGAACCGTACTACGAGCAGTACTTC. It yields the protein CASSETSEPYYEQYF. Filled out from reference TRBV2 and TRBJ2-7, the complete variable domain reads EPEVTQTPSHQVTQMGQEVILRCVPISNHLYFYWYRQILGQKVEFLVSFYNNEISEKSEIFDDQFSVERPDGSNFTLKIRSTKLEDSAMYFCASSETSEPYYEQYFGPGTRLTVT.